This is a list of T cell receptor beta chains from one sample in a study of shared clonotypes between healthy human individuals. Only in-frame clones appear in the TCRdb table, and some are missing; sequencing was by immunoSEQ multiplex PCR. The table has about 530,000 clones, roughly 79% seen once. What was sequenced was PBMCs. The receptor source for this set is a woman aged 40 to 50 in good health. Some clones in this sample may be carry-over from other donors' samples. Both conserved end residues are part of each CDR3. The D gene is left open where the match is weak. Clone size is not always given. Where it is, it says once, few, many or a class for expanded clones.

cdr3_aa	cdr3_nt	clone_size	v_call	d_call	j_call
CASSLGGGADTQYF	TGTGCCAGCAGCCTAGGAGGGGGTGCAGATACGCAGTATTTT	.	TRBV11-3	.	TRBJ2-3
CASSLNWNNEQFF	TGTGCCAGCAGCTTAAACTGGAATAATGAGCAGTTCTTC	once	TRBV7-2	.	TRBJ2-1
CAWSVQGFGEQYF	TGTGCCTGGAGTGTTCAGGGGTTCGGCGAGCAGTACTTC	.	TRBV30	.	TRBJ2-7
CASSSPPAEAFF	TGTGCCAGCAGCTCCCCCCCCGCTGAAGCTTTCTTT	.	TRBV11-2	.	TRBJ1-1
CSVDPGAETQYF	TGCAGCGTTGATCCGGGGGCGGAGACCCAGTACTTC	.	TRBV29-1	.	TRBJ2-5
CATSRGRGLAMALSTDTQYF	TGTGCCACCAGCAGGGGAAGGGGACTAGCCATGGCCCTTAGCACAGATACGCAGTATTTT	.	TRBV15	TRBD2	TRBJ2-3
CATSRAGSGANVLTF	TGTGCCACCAGCAGAGCCGGTTCTGGGGCCAACGTCCTGACTTTC	.	TRBV15	.	TRBJ2-6
CASSLYGGEGNTIYF	TGTGCCAGCAGCTTGTACGGCGGGGAGGGAAACACCATATATTTT	.	TRBV5-4	.	TRBJ1-3
CASSWSGRGTDTQYF	TGTGCCAGCAGCTGGAGCGGCCGCGGGACAGATACGCAGTATTTT	.	TRBV7-3	.	TRBJ2-3
CASSPTSGSYNEQFF	TGCGCCAGCAGTCCTACTAGCGGGAGTTACAATGAGCAGTTCTTC	.	TRBV5-1	TRBD2	TRBJ2-1
CASSLVVQGIEQFF	TGTGCCAGCAGCTTAGTTGTACAGGGTATTGAGCAGTTCTTC	.	TRBV7-6	.	TRBJ2-1
CASSPARTGEIYGYTF	TGTGCCAGCAGCCCAGCCAGGACAGGGGAAATCTATGGCTACACCTTC	.	TRBV28	TRBD1	TRBJ1-2
CASSSDGDANTGELFF	TGTGCCAGCTCATCCGATGGAGACGCGAACACCGGGGAGCTGTTTTTT	.	TRBV18	.	TRBJ2-2
CASSIGLARNTGELFF	TGTGCCAGCAGCATAGGACTAGCGAGGAACACCGGGGAGCTGTTTTTT	.	TRBV5-4	TRBD2	TRBJ2-2
CASSLVGIGSPRLEQYF	TGTGCCAGCAGCTTAGTAGGGATTGGTAGTCCTCGCTTGGAGCAGTACTTC	.	TRBV7-2	.	TRBJ2-5
CASSQGTGNTEAFF	TGTGCCAGCAGCCAAGGGACAGGCAACACTGAAGCTTTCTTT	.	TRBV9	TRBD1	TRBJ1-1
CASSIGGRLLGYTF	TGTGCCAGTAGTATTGGGGGACGACTCCTCGGCTACACCTTC	.	TRBV19	.	TRBJ1-2
CASSLARGSETQYF	TGTGCCAGCAGCTTAGCGCGAGGGTCAGAGACCCAGTACTTC	.	TRBV7-2	.	TRBJ2-5
CASSLRESKLFF	TGTGCCAGCAGTTTACGGGAGAGCAAACTGTTTTTT	.	TRBV28	.	TRBJ1-4
CASSAFTSGDVINEQFF	TGTGCCAGCAGTGCATTTACGTCAGGGGACGTCATTAATGAGCAGTTCTTC	.	TRBV6-1	.	TRBJ2-1
CASSQDSYRGTYEQYF	TGTGCCAGCAGCCAAGACTCCTATAGAGGGACCTACGAGCAGTACTTC	.	TRBV4-2	.	TRBJ2-7
CASSVDHSSYEQYF	TGTGCCAGCAGCGTAGATCACAGCTCCTACGAGCAGTACTTC	many	TRBV9	.	TRBJ2-7
CASSEWGHETYEQYF	TGTGCCAGCAGTGAATGGGGACACGAAACCTACGAGCAGTACTTC	.	TRBV6-1	.	TRBJ2-7
CASSPRPGTKVGNQPQHF	TGCGCCAGCAGCCCAAGGCCTGGGACCAAGGTTGGCAATCAGCCCCAGCATTTT	.	TRBV4-1	.	TRBJ1-5
CASSTGLAGGLLF	TGTGCCAGCAGCACGGGACTAGCGGGAGGGTTACTCTTC	.	TRBV13	TRBD2	TRBJ2-1
CASSLTWLDGTDTQYF	TGTGCCAGCAGCTTAACGTGGCTAGACGGGACAGATACGCAGTATTTT	.	TRBV7-3	.	TRBJ2-3
CASSYSGSASYEQYF	TGTGCCAGCTCATATAGCGGGAGTGCCTCCTACGAGCAGTACTTC	once	TRBV18	TRBD2	TRBJ2-7
CASTLNSGGTDTQYF	TGTGCCAGCACCCTGAACTCGGGCGGCACAGATACGCAGTATTTT	.	TRBV11-2	.	TRBJ2-3
CASSSQQGASEAFF	TGTGCCAGCAGCTCACAACAGGGGGCTTCGGAAGCTTTCTTT	.	TRBV7-2	TRBD1	TRBJ1-1
CASSPGQGGYGYTF	TGTGCCAGCTCACCCGGACAGGGTGGATATGGCTACACCTTC	.	TRBV18	TRBD1	TRBJ1-2
CASSYLPGGVVYEQYF	TGTGCCAGCAGCTACCTCCCGGGGGGGGTTGTGTACGAGCAGTACTTC	.	TRBV11-2	TRBD2	TRBJ2-7
CASSRRRASSYEQYF	TGTGCCAGCAGTAGGCGGAGGGCGAGCTCCTACGAGCAGTACTTC	.	TRBV6-5	.	TRBJ2-7
CASSAEGTYNEQFF	TGTGCCAGCAGTGCAGAGGGGACCTACAATGAGCAGTTCTTC	few	TRBV6-4	.	TRBJ2-1
CATLPPYNEQFF	TGTGCCACCCTACCGCCCTACAATGAGCAGTTCTTC	.	TRBV28	.	TRBJ2-1
CASSRRDRIYSNQPQHF	TGTGCCAGCAGCCGACGAGACAGAATCTATAGCAATCAGCCCCAGCATTTT	many	TRBV21-1	.	TRBJ1-5
CASSVLPGLAGGTTDTQYF	TGCGCCAGCAGCGTTCTTCCGGGACTAGCGGGAGGGACTACAGATACGCAGTATTTT	few	TRBV5-1	TRBD2	TRBJ2-3
CASSLRGQGYEQYF	TGTGCCAGCAGCTTGAGGGGACAGGGTTACGAGCAGTACTTC	once	TRBV5-4	TRBD1	TRBJ2-7
CASRPTGDETQYF	TGTGCCAGCAGGCCAACAGGGGATGAGACCCAGTACTTC	.	TRBV7-9	TRBD1	TRBJ2-5
CASSLVWDNTDTQYF	TGTGCCAGCAGCTTAGTGTGGGACAACACAGATACGCAGTATTTT	.	TRBV7-2	.	TRBJ2-3
CASSLIHEQYF	TGTGCCAGCAGCTTAATACACGAGCAGTACTTC	.	TRBV7-2	.	TRBJ2-7
CASKGGLAGHYEQYF	TGTGCCAGCAAGGGGGGACTAGCGGGCCACTACGAGCAGTACTTC	.	TRBV6-1	TRBD2	TRBJ2-7
CASSLTGIGEKLFF	TGTGCCAGTAGTCTTACAGGGATCGGTGAAAAACTGTTTTTT	few	TRBV19	.	TRBJ1-4
CASSSRVPGNTIYF	TGTGCCAGCAGCTCAAGGGTCCCTGGAAACACCATATATTTT	.	TRBV5-6	.	TRBJ1-3
CASSLGLGTEYGYTF	TGTGCCAGCAGCTTAGGTCTCGGGACAGAGTATGGCTACACCTTC	.	TRBV7-2	TRBD1	TRBJ1-2
CASSDGGRIYEQYF	TGCGCCAGCAGTGATGGCGGGAGAATATACGAGCAGTACTTC	.	TRBV10-1	TRBD2	TRBJ2-7
CASSPSGRSMNTEAFF	TGTGCCAGCAGTCCTTCCGGAAGGAGCATGAACACTGAAGCTTTCTTT	.	TRBV28	.	TRBJ1-1
CATSTGGNTEAFF	TGTGCCACCTCGACAGGGGGGAACACTGAAGCTTTCTTT	.	TRBV11-2	TRBD1	TRBJ1-1
CARGDFGGALSEQYF	TGTGCCAGGGGGGACTTTGGTGGGGCCCTTTCCGAGCAGTACTTC	.	TRBV2	.	TRBJ2-7
CASRDRDQPQHF	TGCGCCAGCAGGGACAGGGACCAGCCCCAGCATTTT	few	TRBV10-2	TRBD1	TRBJ1-5
CSVLRSTGTGGNTEAFF	TGCAGCGTACTACGGAGTACCGGGACCGGGGGAAACACTGAAGCTTTCTTT	.	TRBV29-1	.	TRBJ1-1
CAISGGPQETQYF	TGTGCCATCAGCGGAGGTCCACAAGAGACCCAGTACTTC	few	TRBV10-3	.	TRBJ2-5
CASSPTGGTNEKLFF	TGTGCCAGCAGTCCGACAGGGGGAACTAATGAAAAACTGTTTTTT	.	TRBV28	TRBD1	TRBJ1-4
CASRDRRENNEQFF	TGTGCCAGCAGGGACAGGAGGGAAAACAATGAGCAGTTCTTC	many	TRBV5-4	.	TRBJ2-1
CASSAAGTGGRRSTQYF	TGTGCCAGCAGCGCCGCCGGGACAGGCGGCCGCCGTTCGACCCAGTACTTC	many	TRBV7-2	TRBD1	TRBJ2-5
CASSQDRAGVPYNEQFF	TGTGCCAGCAGCCAAGATCGAGCGGGAGTCCCCTACAATGAGCAGTTCTTC	.	TRBV14	TRBD2	TRBJ2-1
CASGGASNTEAFF	TGTGCCAGCGGAGGGGCAAGCAACACTGAAGCTTTCTTT	few	TRBV6-1	.	TRBJ1-1
CASSYSSEAGTEAFF	TGTGCCAGCAGTTACTCATCCGAGGCGGGCACTGAAGCTTTCTTT	few	TRBV6-6	.	TRBJ1-1
CAISESGASSGYEQYF	TGTGCCATCAGTGAGAGTGGGGCTAGCTCCGGGTACGAGCAGTACTTC	.	TRBV10-3	.	TRBJ2-7
CASSIGANVRTDTQYF	TGTGCCAGTAGTATTGGGGCCAATGTTCGCACAGATACGCAGTATTTT	.	TRBV19	.	TRBJ2-3
CASSKRLDF	TGTGCCAGCAGCAAGCGACTTGATTTT	.	TRBV21-1	.	TRBJ2-3